Here is one TCR beta chain with its context. What it recognizes is unknown. This sample is drawn from a study of blood T cells in healthy people across ages. Study-wide context: When template switching was applied, about one barcoded beta molecule was captured per two T cells. Overall study findings and caveats: Significant beta diversity loss was already apparent by age approximately 40, declining roughly linearly.

CDR3 length: 19 residues. V lost 3 bases and J lost 3, with 24 bases in between. CDR1 and CDR2 (germline): ENHRY, SYGVKD. Roughly 10 milliliters of peripheral blood were drawn from each donor. The second PCR ran roughly 7 to 12 cycles with a sample-barcoded 5' primer and J-beta primers. MiXCR, run by TCRdb on the 5' RACE reads, gives a single entry per CDR3 protein. Of 1.5 million to 2 million distinct CDR3 sequences in the sample, 35% to 50% are singletons; the top ten hold roughly 23%. The sequencing sample was made of blood. The rearrangement uses TRBV10-3 and TRBJ2-4; D perhaps matches TRBD2 (5 bases). The receptor comes from a human donor in good health. CDR3 in amino acids: CAISDERRTSSRIKNIQYF. The DNA of the CDR3 is TGTGCCATCAGTGATGAGAGGCGGACCTCTAGCCGAATCAAAAACATTCAGTACTTC.